These 32 T cell receptor beta chains were sequenced from one sample in a study of post-analysis software for immune sequencing data. Study-level points and caveats: About 5 TRBV segments appeared more often in patients than in controls, and TRBV5-6, TRBV5-1 and TRBV20-1 were among these.

The antigens of these receptors remain unknown. TCR beta cDNA libraries included unique molecular identifiers. TCRdb used MiXCR to reprocess the PCR reads, holding one entry per CDR3 protein. The table shows around 770,000 distinct CDR3 sequences, with approximately 44% occurring only once. Specimen: blood. The receptors were gathered from a girl under 18 with multiple sclerosis.

The chain joins TRBV29-1 to TRBJ1-1; no clear D. V gave up 4 bases and J gave up 0 bases, with 3 bases separating them. Per germline, CDR1 SQVTM and CDR2 ANQGSEA. The CDR3 is made up of 11 amino acids. In DNA form, the CDR3 reads TGCAGCGTTGGGATGAACACTGAAGCTTTCTTT. This translates into CSVGMNTEAFF.

This chain uses TRBV13 with TRBJ1-2; 7 bases are shared with TRBD1. This CDR3 is built from 13 residues. The germline V gene has CDR1 PRHDT and CDR2 FYEKMQ (reference sequence). V lost 5 bases and J lost 4; bases outside the gene matches: 4. CDR3 sequence reads: CASSTRTGYGYTF. The DNA of the CDR3 is TGTGCCAGCAGCACCCGGACAGGCTATGGCTACACCTTC.

This clonotype was recorded once. The chain has TRBV6-2 or TRBV6-3 and TRBJ2-1, with D possibly matching TRBD1 (7 bases). Germline V lookup: CDR1 MNHEY, CDR2 SVGEGT. V lost 10 bases, J lost 1 base, and 11 bases lay in between. The CDR3 has 13 residues. The CDR3 DNA reads TGTGCCATCGCAGGGGGGTCCTACAATGAGCAGTTCTTC. Translation: CAIAGGSYNEQFF.

The V gene is TRBV28, the J gene TRBJ2-3, with 11 bases matching TRBD2. Trimming cost V 6 bases and J 1 base; bases outside gene matches: 9. There are 17 residues in the CDR3. Germline values: CDR1 MDHEN, CDR2 SYDVKM. The CDR3 reads CASRHPGLAGRTDTQYF. CDR3 nucleotides: TGTGCCAGCAGACACCCCGGACTAGCGGGTCGCACAGATACGCAGTATTTT.

A single count supports this clonotype. The rearrangement uses TRBV2 and TRBJ2-7, with 9 positions matching TRBD1. The CDR3 has 15 amino acids. The germline gives CDR1 SNHLY, CDR2 FYNNEI. The V and J ends lost 3 bases and 3 bases, in that order; junction bases with no gene match: 6. The CDR3, as DNA: TGTGCCAGCAGTGACGGGACAGGGACTCTCTACGAGCAGTACTTC. Encoded protein: CASSDGTGTLYEQYF. The complete variable domain, with remaining parts taken from reference TRBV2 and TRBJ2-7, reads EPEVTQTPSHQVTQMGQEVILRCVPISNHLYFYWYRQILGQKVEFLVSFYNNEISEKSEIFDDQFSVERPDGSNFTLKIRSTKLEDSAMYFCASSDGTGTLYEQYFGPGTRLTVT.

Here the CDR3 reads CSAESGGPSSYNEQFF. DNA of the CDR3: TGCAGTGCAGAATCCGGGGGCCCGAGCTCCTACAATGAGCAGTTCTTC. This chain links TRBV20-1 with TRBJ2-1; D may correspond to TRBD1 or TRBD2 (6 bases each). Germline CDR1 is DFQATT and CDR2 is SNEGSKA (reference sequence). Between the trimmed V and J ends, which lost 6 bases and 0 bases, there was a span of 18 bases. CDR3 length: 16 amino acids.

This clonotype was observed a few times. V gene TRBV7-9 combines with J gene TRBJ1-1, with TRBD1 as a possible D gene (6 bases). Trimming took 5 bases from V and 6 from J, leaving 22 bases between them. Per the germline V gene, CDR1 is SEHNR and CDR2 is FQNEAQ (reference sequence). The CDR3 spans 16 residues. CDR3 sequence: CASSPPRARGSAEAFF. In DNA form, the CDR3 reads TGTGCCAGCAGCCCCCCTCGGGCCAGGGGCAGTGCTGAAGCTTTCTTT.

In this sample, this clonotype turned up many times. The V and J genes are TRBV27 and TRBJ2-7; tentatively, D is TRBD1 (5 bases). Trimming shortened V by 2 bases and J by 2 bases, and 10 bases separated the two germline ends. The CDR3 is 14 residues long. Germline V CDR1 and CDR2: MNHEY, SMNVEV (reference sequence). CDR3 loop: CASSLKGPPYEQYF. The CDR3 bases are TGTGCCAGCAGTTTAAAGGGGCCCCCCTACGAGCAGTACTTC.

This clonotype has only a few counts. The chain combines TRBV15 with TRBJ1-1; D is possibly TRBD1 (6 bases). V gave up 2 bases and J gave up 4 bases, with 14 bases separating them. Germline lookup yields CDR1 LNHNV and CDR2 YYDKDF (reference sequence). The CDR3 has 15 residues. CDR3 residues: CATSRLGWGRTEAFF. CDR3 in DNA: TGTGCCACCAGCAGATTGGGGTGGGGGCGCACTGAAGCTTTCTTT.

The chain uses TRBV7-2 and TRBJ2-7; the match to TRBD1 covers 10 bases. Germline loops: CDR1 SGHTA, CDR2 FQGNSA. The CDR3 is 16 residues long. J gave up 4 bases and V 0 bases, and 6 bases lay outside the gene matches. CDR3: CASSLAPDRGRYEQYF. CDR3 DNA: TGTGCCAGCAGCTTAGCCCCGGACAGGGGGAGGTACGAGCAGTACTTC. The variable domain in full, with the rest retrieved from reference TRBV7-2 and TRBJ2-7, is GAGVSQSPSNKVTEKGKDVELRCDPISGHTALYWYRQSLGQGLEFLIYFQGNSAPDKSGLPSDRFSAERTGGSVSTLTIQRTQQEDSAVYLCASSLAPDRGRYEQYFGPGTRLTVT.

Note on this clonotype: Compared with germline, one end of the junction differs, possibly owing to a read error. The V and J genes are TRBV11-2 and TRBJ2-1; D might be TRBD1 (6 bases). CDR1 is SGHAT and CDR2 is FQNNGV in the germline V gene. There are 15 residues in the CDR3. This chain's CDR3 is CASSASRQAYDEQFF. The CDR3 coding sequence is TGTGCCAGCAGCGCATCGAGACAGGCCTACGATGAGCAGTTCTTC.

The CDR3 region is CSAAGLAGGVPQTYNEQFF. The CDR3 nucleotides read TGCAGTGCTGCCGGACTAGCGGGAGGCGTCCCACAGACCTACAATGAGCAGTTCTTC. This sequence joins TRBV20-1 and TRBJ2-1; 14 positions agree with TRBD2. Germline V CDR1 and CDR2: DFQATT, SNEGSKA (reference sequence). The ends lost 5 bases at V and 2 bases at J; junction bases unmatched: 14. The CDR3 extends over 19 amino acids.

This clonotype was seen a few times. V is TRBV4-3 and J is TRBJ2-5; D is possibly TRBD2 (6 bases). Trimming took off 2 bases at V and 5 bases at J, with 15 bases between the two ends. CDR1 and CDR2 (germline): LGHNA, YSLEER. The CDR3 is 15 amino acids. In nucleotides, the CDR3 is TGCGCCAGCAGCCAATGGGGGGACGGGCTGGAGACCCAGTACTTC. It translates to CASSQWGDGLETQYF.

This chain uses TRBV5-1 with TRBJ2-7; 8 nucleotides align to TRBD2. CDR1 SGHRS and CDR2 YFSETQ come from the germline V gene. The CDR3 runs 15 residues. J gave up 6 bases and V 4 bases, and 12 bases lay outside the gene matches. CDR3 sequence: CASSPGTGTRSEQYF. The DNA of the CDR3 is TGCGCCAGCAGCCCGGGTACGGGGACTAGATCCGAGCAGTACTTC.

This clonotype was picked up a small number of times. The rearrangement links TRBV29-1 to TRBJ2-1; possibly TRBD2 for D (6 bases). V was clipped by 3 bases and J by 6 bases, with 12 bases between them. CDR1 is SQVTM, CDR2 ANQGSEA, per germline. The length of the CDR3 is 13 residues. DNA of the CDR3: TGCAGCGTTGAGAAACTAGCAATCAATGAGCAGTTCTTC. This gives the protein CSVEKLAINEQFF.

This clonotype appeared many times. This sequence joins TRBV6-1 and TRBJ1-2; D not resolved. Germline values: CDR1 MNHNS, CDR2 SASEGT. V lost 5 bases and J 9 bases, leaving 7 bases between the germline ends. The CDR3 has 10 amino acids. CDR3 residues: CASSKGRYTF. The CDR3 DNA sequence: TGTGCCAGCAGTAAAGGTCGCTACACCTTC.

This clonotype was seen more than once but under ten times. This sequence joins TRBV5-8 and TRBJ1-4; a weak D match, TRBD1 (6 bases). The CDR3 runs to 15 residues. Between the trimmed V and J ends, which lost 4 bases and 7 bases, there was a span of 17 bases. Germline assignment: CDR1 SGHTS and CDR2 YDEGEE. The CDR3 DNA reads as TGTGCCAGCAGCCGTGGGGGGGGCGCATCTGAAAAACTGTTTTTT. Residues: CASSRGGGASEKLFF.

This clonotype was counted only a few times. This chain connects TRBV28 to TRBJ2-1; D is unresolved. This CDR3 has 14 amino acids. CDR1 is MDHEN, CDR2 SYDVKM, per germline. The ends were cut back, 5 bases at V and 3 bases at J, with 11 bases in the middle. DNA of the CDR3: TGTGCCAGCAGTCCGGGTCCCTACTACAATGAGCAGTTCTTC. Amino acid sequence: CASSPGPYYNEQFF.

A few counts support this clonotype. V and J are TRBV29-1 and TRBJ2-3; 11 nucleotides agree with TRBD2. Germline CDR1 SQVTM, CDR2 ANQGSEA. Trimming removed 7 bases from V and 3 bases from J; junction bases left unmatched: 6. The CDR3 is made up of 14 amino acids. The CDR3 spells CSGRGTSGTDTQYF. For the CDR3, the DNA is TGCAGCGGACGGGGGACTAGCGGTACAGATACGCAGTATTTT.

This clonotype turned up a few times. V usage is TRBV24-1 and J usage is TRBJ2-5; D may be TRBD2 (5 bases). The CDR3 spans 14 residues. The V gene lost 3 bases and the J gene lost 5 bases, with 12 bases spanning the gap. The V gene's germline CDR1 is KGHDR and CDR2 SFDVKD. The CDR3 nucleotides are TGTGCCACCAGTGATGGTGGGGAGTCGGAGACCCAGTACTTC. This encodes CATSDGGESETQYF.

The J gene is TRBJ2-3, the V gene TRBV7-2, with 7 bases that match TRBD2. The CDR3 loop spans 14 amino acids. The junction had 4 bases not matched to a gene; V was cut back by 1 base and J by 6 bases. Looked up from germline, CDR1 is SGHTA and CDR2 is FQGNSA. The DNA of the CDR3 is TGTGCCAGCAGCTTAGGGGAGGGCCTGGATACGCAGTATTTT. Amino acids: CASSLGEGLDTQYF.

CDR3: CASSSGQITEAFF. The CDR3 bases are TGTGCCAGCAGCTCCGGACAGATCACTGAAGCTTTCTTT. The V gene is TRBV7-3, the J gene TRBJ1-1; TRBD1 might be the D (6 bases). Germline CDR1 is SGHTA and CDR2 is FQGTGA. V lost 4 bases and J 4 bases, leaving 10 bases between the germline ends. The CDR3 runs to 13 residues. The complete variable domain, with remaining parts taken from reference TRBV7-3 and TRBJ1-1, reads GAGVSQTPSNKVTEKGKYVELRCDPISGHTALYWYRQSLGQGPEFLIYFQGTGAADDSGLPNDRFFAVRPEGSVSTLKIQRTERGDSAVYLCASSSGQITEAFFGQGTRLTVV.

The chain combines TRBV28 with TRBJ2-3; TRBD2 matches 13 bases. This CDR3 has 16 residues. Germline-derived CDR1 and CDR2 are MDHEN and SYDVKM. Germline trimming cut 5 bases from V and 3 bases from J; bases unmatched to any gene: 5. The CDR3 protein is CASSPGTSGMTDTQYF. The CDR3 DNA sequence: TGTGCCAGCAGTCCTGGGACTAGCGGGATGACAGATACGCAGTATTTT.

This clonotype was observed a handful of times. The chain joins TRBV28 to TRBJ2-1; 8 bases agree with TRBD2. The germline V gene encodes CDR1 MDHEN and CDR2 SYDVKM. The CDR3 is made up of 15 amino acids. J gave up 4 bases and V 10 bases, and 12 bases lay outside the gene matches. As DNA, the CDR3 is TGTGCCACCACCACAACTAGCGGAAATTACAATGAGCAGTTCTTC. Translation gives CATTTTSGNYNEQFF.

Only a few counts were recorded for this clonotype. This chain links TRBV15 with TRBJ2-1, with TRBD2 identical over 9 bases. This CDR3 has 15 amino acids. CDR1 is LNHNV and CDR2 is YYDKDF in the germline V gene (reference sequence). V lost 0 bases, J lost 6 bases, and 3 bases stayed unmatched. The CDR3 loop is CATSRDPGLANEQFF. The CDR3 region has the DNA TGTGCCACCAGCAGAGACCCGGGACTAGCCAATGAGCAGTTCTTC.

This clonotype was observed a handful of times. This CDR3 reads CSAEWGGGYEQYF. In DNA, the CDR3 is TGCAGCGCCGAATGGGGTGGAGGCTACGAGCAGTACTTC. The chain carries TRBV29-1 and TRBJ2-7; D is possibly TRBD2 (5 bases). The V end lost 7 bases, the J end lost 3 bases, and 16 bases lay between the germline ends. Germline V CDR1 and CDR2: SQVTM, ANQGSEA. The CDR3 loop spans 13 amino acids.

This clonotype was detected a few times. CDR3 region: CASSPEASSRDTQYF. CDR3 DNA: TGCGCCAGCAGCCCCGAGGCATCATCGAGGGATACGCAGTATTTT. The chain carries TRBV5-1 and TRBJ2-3; D unclear. Trimming removed 4 bases at V and 6 bases at J, with 18 bases between. Germline V CDR1 and CDR2: SGHRS, YFSETQ. The CDR3 totals 15 residues.

This clonotype appeared a single time. The junction departs from the called germline gene at one end, perhaps through a read error. This sequence joins TRBV30 and TRBJ1-2; TRBD1 might be the D (6 bases). Per the germline V gene, CDR1 is GTSNPN and CDR2 is SVGIG (reference sequence). The CDR3 is 15 amino acids. The CDR3 bases are TGTGTCTGGAGTGGGCGCGGGGGGCGCGACTATGGCTACACCTTC. Its protein product is CVWSGRGGRDYGYTF. Looking up the rest from reference TRBV30 and TRBJ1-2 gives the full variable domain: SQTIHQWPATLVQPVGSPLSLECTVEGTSNPNLYWYRQAAGRGLQLLFYSVGIGQISSEVPQNLSASRPQDRQFILSSKKLLLSDSGFYLCVWSGRGGRDYGYTFGSGTRLTVV.

In this sample, this clonotype turned up a few times. The rearrangement joins TRBV20-1 to TRBJ1-6; 7 bases agree with TRBD1. With 6 bases clipped from V and 7 bases from J, the junction kept 9 bases outside the gene matches. The CDR3 contains 14 residues. Germline-derived CDR1 and CDR2 are DFQATT and SNEGSKA (reference sequence). CDR3 region: CSALTGLGNSPLHF. DNA of the CDR3: TGCAGTGCGTTGACAGGGCTTGGGAATTCACCCCTCCACTTT.

This clonotype has only a few counts. This rearrangement joins TRBV29-1 to TRBJ2-5; D is undetermined. Deletions cut 2 bases from V and 2 bases from J, with 9 bases between. The germline gives CDR1 SQVTM, CDR2 ANQGSEA. The CDR3 is 13 amino acids. The CDR3, as DNA: TGCAGCGTTGAAACGGGCGGTCAAGAGACCCAGTACTTC. This encodes CSVETGGQETQYF.

This clonotype appeared a single time. This may be a read error: a much more frequent sequence differs by one nucleotide. The rearrangement uses TRBV20-1 and TRBJ2-7; the match to TRBD2 covers 8 bases. This CDR3 spans 14 amino acids. With V trimmed by 7 bases and J by 2 bases, 10 bases remained unmatched. Germline V CDR1 and CDR2: DFQATT, SNEGSKA (reference sequence). The CDR3 sequence is CSVGGPSGPYEQYF. The CDR3 region has the DNA TGCAGTGTTGGGGGGCCTAGCGGGCCCTACGAGCAGTACTTC.

The rearrangement joins TRBV20-1 to TRBJ2-7; TRBD2 might be the D (6 bases). The CDR3 runs 13 residues. Germline assignment: CDR1 DFQATT and CDR2 SNEGSKA (reference sequence). The V end lost 6 bases, the J end lost 3 bases, and 15 bases lay between the germline ends. The CDR3 spells CSAPGVSNYEQYF. CDR3 bases: TGCAGTGCCCCGGGAGTTTCTAACTACGAGCAGTACTTC.